The rows below give T cell receptor beta chains drawn from one sample of a study of blood T cell repertoires in COVID-19. TCRdb keeps only in-frame clones here, not all; method: immunoSEQ multiplex PCR. The sample holds 50,000 to 85,000 clones, about 82% seen once. Sequencing was done on a sample of peripheral blood. Receptors originate from a human donor in a cohort sampled during active COVID-19. Both conserved end residues are part of each CDR3. The D gene is left open where the match is weak. The listing skips clone size in some rows; elsewhere it reads once, few, many or a size class.

clone_size,d_call,j_call,v_call,cdr3_nt,cdr3_aa
few,TRBD1,TRBJ1-3,TRBV9,TGTGCCAGCAGCGCTACAGGGGTAAACACCATATATTTT,CASSATGVNTIYF
.,TRBD1,TRBJ2-4,TRBV5-6,TGTGCCAGCAGCCCGACAGGGAAGGGGCTAGCCAAAAACATTCAGTACTTC,CASSPTGKGLAKNIQYF
.,TRBD1,TRBJ2-3,TRBV15,TGTGCCACCAGCAGGCATACAGGGGGAGGCACAGATACGCAGTATTTT,CATSRHTGGGTDTQYF
.,.,TRBJ1-1,TRBV20-1,TGCAGTGCTAGCTCCGAAGCTTTCTTT,CSASSEAFF
.,TRBD1,TRBJ2-2,TRBV18,TGTGCCAGCTCCGGGACAGGGGTGGGGCCGCCGGCCGGGGAGCTGTTTTTT,CASSGTGVGPPAGELFF
.,.,TRBJ2-5,TRBV14,TGTGCCAGCAGCCCCCCGGCGGGGGAGACCCAGTACTTC,CASSPPAGETQYF
.,.,TRBJ1-2,TRBV7-2,TGTGCCAGCAGCTTAGACTCGAGCTATGGCTACACCTTC,CASSLDSSYGYTF
few,TRBD2,TRBJ2-3,TRBV9,TGTGCCAGCAGCGTAGACCTGTCTAGCGGGGGTACGCAGTATTTT,CASSVDLSSGGTQYF
.,TRBD1,TRBJ1-3,TRBV5-6,TGTGCCAGCAGCACCCGGGGACAGGGACTCCACGGAAACACCATATATTTT,CASSTRGQGLHGNTIYF
.,.,TRBJ2-6,TRBV28,TGTGCCACAAGCCGTGGGCTCGTTGGGGCCAACGTCCTGACTTTC,CATSRGLVGANVLTF
.,TRBD1,TRBJ2-7,TRBV28,TGTGCCAGCAGGCCTCGGACAGGGAAAGACCCCTACGAGCAGTACTTC,CASRPRTGKDPYEQYF
.,TRBD1,TRBJ2-7,TRBV5-6,TGTGCCAGCAGCCCCCGAGGAGGACAGGGGTACGAGCAGTACTTC,CASSPRGGQGYEQYF
.,TRBD1,TRBJ1-2,TRBV6-5,TGTGCCAGCAGTTACAGGGCAGGGGGTGGCTACACCTTC,CASSYRAGGGYTF
.,TRBD1,TRBJ1-4,TRBV7-9,TGTGCCAGCAGCCCCCGACAGGGTACAACTAATGAAAAACTGTTTTTT,CASSPRQGTTNEKLFF
few,.,TRBJ2-7,TRBV5-1,TGCGCCAGCAGCCCAACGAAGCGGGCCGTCTCCTACGAGCAGTACTTC,CASSPTKRAVSYEQYF
.,.,TRBJ2-5,TRBV6-1,TGTGCCAGCAGTGAATTCTTCAGGGCAGAGACCCAGTACTTC,CASSEFFRAETQYF
.,.,TRBJ2-1,TRBV28,TGTGCCAGCAGTCTCTACAATGAGCAGTTCTTC,CASSLYNEQFF
.,.,TRBJ1-4,TRBV4-2,TGTGCCAGCAGCCCACAGGAAGCTAGGGCTAATGAAAAACTGTTTTTT,CASSPQEARANEKLFF
.,.,TRBJ1-1,TRBV7-2,TGTGCCAGCAGCTCGTATCAGGGGCGGGCTTTCTTT,CASSSYQGRAFF
.,.,TRBJ1-1,TRBV28,TGTGCCAGCAGTTTTCCGAAAGGAGGAGCTTTCTTT,CASSFPKGGAFF
.,.,TRBJ1-2,TRBV24-1,TGTGCCACCAGTACAGGGAACTATGGCTACACCTTC,CATSTGNYGYTF
.,TRBD2,TRBJ2-3,TRBV11-3,TGTGCCAGCAGCTTGGGGCTAGCGGGAGTGTCAGATACGCAGTATTTT,CASSLGLAGVSDTQYF
.,TRBD2,TRBJ2-7,TRBV4-2,TGTGCCAGCAGCCAAGATTATCGCGCTAGCGGGAGGGTTTACGAGCAGTACTTC,CASSQDYRASGRVYEQYF
.,.,TRBJ1-5,TRBV19,TGTGCCAGTAGTCAGGGGCACAATCAGCCCCAGCATTTT,CASSQGHNQPQHF
.,.,TRBJ2-1,TRBV11-2,TGTGCCAGCAGCGGGAGTCCGGGACGGGGGAATGAGCAGTTCTTC,CASSGSPGRGNEQFF
.,.,TRBJ2-4,TRBV29-1,TGCAGCGTGGGAGTAGCCAAAAACATTCAGTACTTC,CSVGVAKNIQYF
.,.,TRBJ1-5,TRBV28,TGTGCCAGCAGCCGCGATTCCCCAGGGGGCAATCAGCCCCAGCATTTT,CASSRDSPGGNQPQHF
.,TRBD1,TRBJ2-7,TRBV6-6,TGTGCCAGCAGTAGGGACAGGGGATACGAGCAGTACTTC,CASSRDRGYEQYF
.,TRBD2,TRBJ2-5,TRBV7-2,TGTGCCAGCAGCCCCCCGGGACTAGCGGGAGAGACCCAGTACTTC,CASSPPGLAGETQYF
once,TRBD2,TRBJ2-5,TRBV6-2/TRBV6-3,TGTGCCAGCAGTCCGGGACTAGCGGGGGTACTGGAGACCCAGTACTTC,CASSPGLAGVLETQYF
.,TRBD2,TRBJ2-3,TRBV19,TGTGCCAGTAGTATCGGTAGCGGGGGCACAGATACGCAGTATTTT,CASSIGSGGTDTQYF
.,TRBD1,TRBJ2-5,TRBV29-1,TGCAGCGTGGGACAGGGGATTAGAGAGACCCAGTACTTC,CSVGQGIRETQYF
.,.,TRBJ1-2,TRBV3-1/TRBV3-2,TGTGCCAGCAGCCCCAGGGGTAACTCTGGCTACACCTTC,CASSPRGNSGYTF
.,TRBD2,TRBJ2-3,TRBV7-2,TGTGCCAGCAGCAAGCGACTAGCGGGAGGAGCAGATACGCAGTATTTT,CASSKRLAGGADTQYF
.,.,TRBJ2-6,TRBV6-5,TGTGCCAGCAAACTTTCTGGGGCCAACGTCCTGACTTTC,CASKLSGANVLTF
few,TRBD2,TRBJ2-7,TRBV27,TGTGCCAGCTGGCCTAGCGGGATGACCTACGAGCAGTACTTC,CASWPSGMTYEQYF
few,.,TRBJ2-7,TRBV5-4,TGTGCCAGCAGCTTGTCTCTGGGAGGACACCTAGAGCAGTACTTC,CASSLSLGGHLEQYF
.,.,TRBJ2-2,TRBV11-2,TGTGCCAGCAGCTCGGACTCTGTGATCTTCCCCGGGGAGCTGTTTTTT,CASSSDSVIFPGELFF
.,.,TRBJ2-1,TRBV27,TGTGCCAGCAGCTACCGTGGACTATACAATGAGCAGTTCTTC,CASSYRGLYNEQFF
.,.,TRBJ2-7,TRBV25-1,TGTGCCAGCAGTGATCCCCTCCACGAGCAGTACTTC,CASSDPLHEQYF
few,.,TRBJ2-7,TRBV18,TGTGCCAGCTCAATCGGACAGTCCTACGAGCAGTACTTC,CASSIGQSYEQYF
.,.,TRBJ1-6,TRBV19,TGTGCCAGTAGGAAGACAGGAGACTATAATTCACCCCTCCACTTT,CASRKTGDYNSPLHF
.,.,TRBJ1-1,TRBV6-6,TGTGCCAGCAGTTATTCGGGGAGCACTGAAGCTTTCTTT,CASSYSGSTEAFF
.,TRBD1,TRBJ2-5,TRBV27,TGTGCCAGCAGCCATAACAGGGGAGAGACCCAGTACTTC,CASSHNRGETQYF
.,.,TRBJ1-1,TRBV29-1,TGCAGCGTCGACACTGTGAACACTGAAGCTTTCTTT,CSVDTVNTEAFF
few,.,TRBJ1-1,TRBV7-2,TGTGCCAGCAGCTCCACCGGGACTCCGAACACTGAAGCTTTCTTT,CASSSTGTPNTEAFF
.,TRBD1,TRBJ2-5,TRBV10-3,TGTGCCATCAGTGAGCGGGGACAGGGCTGGGAGACCCAGTACTTC,CAISERGQGWETQYF
.,.,TRBJ2-3,TRBV5-4,TGTGCCAGCAGCCCGGGCAGGGCCAGAGCACAGGATACGCAGTATTTT,CASSPGRARAQDTQYF
.,TRBD1,TRBJ2-7,TRBV5-1,TGCGCCAGCAGCCCCGATGGGACAGGCTACTACGAGCAGTACTTC,CASSPDGTGYYEQYF
.,TRBD2,TRBJ2-5,TRBV2,TGTGCCAGCCGACGCTCGGGAGGTTCAGAGACCCAGTACTTC,CASRRSGGSETQYF
.,.,TRBJ2-7,TRBV21-1,TGTGCCAGCAGCAAAACGATAGGGGGGGACTACGAGCAGTACTTC,CASSKTIGGDYEQYF
.,TRBD1,TRBJ1-5,TRBV28,TGTGCCAGCAGTTTATCCCGATGGGACAGCCCAAATCAGCCCCAGCATTTT,CASSLSRWDSPNQPQHF
few,TRBD1,TRBJ1-5,TRBV7-6,TGTGCCAGCAGCTCGGGGACAGGCGGCAATCAGCCCCAGCATTTT,CASSSGTGGNQPQHF
.,.,TRBJ2-7,TRBV5-5,TGTGCCAGCAGCTTAACAGGTCCCCACGAGCAGTACTTC,CASSLTGPHEQYF
.,.,TRBJ1-5,TRBV18,TGTGCCAGCTCTAACAGGGAAGGCAATCAGCCCCAGCATTTT,CASSNREGNQPQHF
.,TRBD2,TRBJ2-3,TRBV7-3,TGTGCCAGCAGCCTAGGACTAGCGGGAGGGTTGGGGGCCACAGATACGCAGTATTTT,CASSLGLAGGLGATDTQYF
few,.,TRBJ1-6,TRBV11-2,TGTGCCAGCAGCTTCGTCAATTCACCCCTCCACTTT,CASSFVNSPLHF
.,.,TRBJ2-7,TRBV3-1/TRBV3-2,TGTGCCAGCAGCCAACAGGGGCGAGGTGTGTACGAGCAGTACTTC,CASSQQGRGVYEQYF
.,.,TRBJ1-2,TRBV11-2,TGTGCCAGCAGCGGAAGGACAGCCTATGGCTACACCTTC,CASSGRTAYGYTF